The rows below give T cell receptor beta chains drawn from one sample of a study of human T cells and chemical hapten exposure. TCRdb fed the RACE reads into MiXCR, producing one record per CDR3 protein. Of 150,000 to 200,000 distinct CDR3 sequences listed, approximately 30% were seen once; the top ten hold 2% to 2.5%. The input for sequencing was whole blood, taken in connection with sensitization to the hapten diphenylcyclopropenone (DPC). These receptors originate from a woman between 18 and 30 years old with alopecia areata. Some clones in this sample may be carry-over from other donors' samples. Each CDR3 is given with its conserved first and last residue. The order of the fields is V gene, clone size, J gene, D gene, CDR3 protein, CDR3 DNA. D genes are given only for firm matches. The size of a clone is reported for some rows only, either as once, few or many, or as a class for expanded clones.

v_gene: TRBV20-1; abundance: few; j_gene: TRBJ2-5; d_gene: -; CDR3aa: CSASRQETQYF; CDR3nt: TGCAGTGCTAGTCGACAGGAGACCCAGTACTTC
v_gene: TRBV19; abundance: -; j_gene: TRBJ2-7; d_gene: TRBD1; CDR3aa: CASSIRRPGQRYEQYF; CDR3nt: TGTGCCAGTAGTATAAGAAGACCGGGACAGAGGTACGAGCAGTACTTC
v_gene: TRBV20-1; abundance: -; j_gene: TRBJ2-3; d_gene: TRBD2; CDR3aa: CSASMMAGGITDTQYF; CDR3nt: TGCAGTGCTAGCATGATGGCGGGGGGCATCACAGATACGCAGTATTTT
v_gene: TRBV4-1; abundance: -; j_gene: TRBJ2-3; d_gene: -; CDR3aa: CASSQVSGRRADTQYF; CDR3nt: TGCGCCAGCAGCCAAGTTAGCGGCCGTCGGGCAGATACGCAGTATTTT
v_gene: TRBV29-1; abundance: few; j_gene: TRBJ2-7; d_gene: -; CDR3aa: CSVEGWGANITYEQYF; CDR3nt: TGCAGCGTTGAAGGTTGGGGAGCCAACATCACCTACGAGCAGTACTTC
v_gene: TRBV5-1; abundance: -; j_gene: TRBJ2-7; d_gene: -; CDR3aa: CASSFGGVEQYF; CDR3nt: TGCGCCAGCAGCTTTGGAGGGGTCGAGCAGTACTTC
v_gene: TRBV10-2; abundance: few; j_gene: TRBJ2-7; d_gene: -; CDR3aa: CASSATLSYEQYF; CDR3nt: TGCGCCAGCAGTGCTACTCTATCCTACGAGCAGTACTTC
v_gene: TRBV20-1; abundance: few; j_gene: TRBJ2-7; d_gene: -; CDR3aa: CSAKWGTGAYYEQYF; CDR3nt: TGCAGTGCTAAATGGGGGACCGGAGCTTACTACGAGCAGTACTTC
v_gene: TRBV4-3; abundance: few; j_gene: TRBJ1-1; d_gene: -; CDR3aa: CASSQDSGTEAFF; CDR3nt: TGCGCCAGCAGCCAAGATAGTGGTACCGAAGCTTTCTTT
v_gene: TRBV6-1; abundance: -; j_gene: TRBJ1-1; d_gene: -; CDR3aa: CANSDSPDAEAFF; CDR3nt: TGTGCCAACAGCGACAGTCCGGACGCTGAAGCTTTCTTT
v_gene: TRBV29-1; abundance: few; j_gene: TRBJ1-1; d_gene: -; CDR3aa: CSVAGLRLLNTEAFF; CDR3nt: TGCAGCGTTGCCGGGCTCCGATTATTGAACACTGAAGCTTTCTTT
v_gene: TRBV6-2/TRBV6-3; abundance: few; j_gene: TRBJ1-1; d_gene: -; CDR3aa: CASSYPELGTEAFF; CDR3nt: TGTGCCAGCAGTTACCCTGAGCTGGGCACTGAAGCTTTCTTT
v_gene: TRBV27; abundance: few; j_gene: TRBJ1-6; d_gene: TRBD1; CDR3aa: CASSPGQGHYNSPLHF; CDR3nt: TGTGCCAGCAGTCCTGGACAGGGGCACTATAATTCACCCCTCCACTTT